Below, 19 T cell receptor beta chains from the same sample are listed, as sequenced in a study of T cells after yellow fever vaccination. One entry per CDR3 protein, called by TCRdb with MiXCR from the 5' RACE reads. Among tens of thousands of distinct CDR3 sequences listed, around 6.2% were seen once. The sequences come from PBMCs, either bulk or a sorted T-cell subset (CD4+, CD8+, memory, or dextramer-sorted; not recorded which), collected on the day of the yellow fever booster vaccination. The receptors were sampled from a man aged 18 to 30 who received the YFV17D yellow fever vaccine.

This chain uses TRBV28 with TRBJ2-2, with a possible D match to TRBD1 (6 bases). The germline CDR1 and CDR2 sequences are MDHEN and SYDVKM. This CDR3 comprises 14 residues. Trimming left V 6 bases short and J 4 bases short, with 12 bases between. The CDR3 region has the DNA TGTGCCAGCAGGTCGGGACAATTCACCGGGGAGCTGTTTTTT. This translates into CASRSGQFTGELFF.

This clonotype was detected ten times or more. The chain uses TRBV7-6 and TRBJ1-6; a weak D match, TRBD1 (6 bases). From germline, CDR1 is SGHVS and CDR2 FNYEAQ. The CDR3 extends over 14 amino acids. V was cut by 6 bases and J by 7 bases, with 13 bases left in between. The CDR3 here is CASSRVTGNSPLHF. For the CDR3, the DNA is TGTGCCAGCAGTCGAGTAACAGGGAATTCACCCCTCCACTTT.

V and J are TRBV28 and TRBJ2-1; D may match TRBD1 or TRBD2 (5 bases each). Germline V gene data show CDR1 as MDHEN and CDR2 as SYDVKM. CDR3 length equals 15 residues. V was trimmed by 3 bases and J by 9 bases, leaving 18 bases between them. Here the CDR3 reads CASSLGRDGLIEQFF. The CDR3 bases are TGTGCCAGCAGTTTGGGACGGGACGGCCTAATTGAGCAGTTCTTC.

This clonotype was seen repeatedly, ten times or more. The chain combines TRBV29-1 with TRBJ2-2, with D perhaps TRBD1 (6 bases). The germline V gene encodes CDR1 SQVTM and CDR2 ANQGSEA. The V and J ends lost 4 bases and 3 bases respectively, with 12 bases between them. There are 14 residues in the CDR3. The CDR3 reads CSVGLTGYTGELFF. The CDR3, as DNA: TGCAGCGTTGGACTGACAGGTTACACCGGGGAGCTGTTTTTT.

This clonotype was observed a few times. This chain connects TRBV30 to TRBJ2-2; weak D call: TRBD1 (5 bases). From germline, CDR1 is GTSNPN and CDR2 SVGIG (reference sequence). Trimming took 5 bases from V and 4 from J, leaving 8 bases between them. CDR3 length equals 12 residues. CDR3 nucleotide sequence: TGTGCCTGGGGACACCTCACCGGGGAGCTGTTTTTT. Translation gives CAWGHLTGELFF.

This clonotype showed up many times. This chain joins TRBV6-4 and TRBJ1-5, with D uncertain. CDR3 length: 13 amino acids. Germline CDR1 reads MRHNA; CDR2 reads SNTAGT. V was trimmed by 5 bases and J by 4 bases, leaving 9 bases between them. The CDR3 loop reads CASSPDRNQPQHF. In DNA form, the CDR3 reads TGTGCCAGCAGTCCAGACCGTAATCAGCCCCAGCATTTT.

This clonotype was seen a few times. The CDR3 DNA follows: TGTGCCAGCAGTTTCCCGGCCTATGGCTACACCTTC. Protein product: CASSFPAYGYTF. The chain recombines TRBV6-2 or TRBV6-3 with TRBJ1-2, with D unresolved. The CDR3 runs 12 residues. CDR1 is MNHEY and CDR2 is SVGEGT in the germline V gene. The germline V and J ends were trimmed by 4 bases and 4 bases, with 7 bases remaining between them.

This clonotype has a count of ten or more. CDR3 region: CASSLQRSTDTQYF. The CDR3 nucleotides read TGTGCCAGCAGCCTCCAGCGGAGCACAGATACGCAGTATTTT. This sequence joins TRBV7-2 and TRBJ2-3; possibly TRBD2 for D (5 bases). CDR1 is SGHTA, CDR2 FQGNSA, per germline. This CDR3 has 14 residues. V was shortened by 5 bases and J by 0 bases, with 9 bases between the two germline ends.

Ten or more counts support this clonotype. This chain uses TRBV6-5 with TRBJ1-2, with D possibly matching TRBD1 (5 bases). V shed 2 bases and J shed 6 bases, with 10 bases lying between them. Germline V gives CDR1 MNHEY, CDR2 SVGAGI. The CDR3 has 13 residues. This CDR3 is CASSYGGADGYTF. CDR3 coding DNA: TGTGCCAGCAGTTACGGAGGGGCCGATGGCTACACCTTC.

The table lists this clonotype with many counts. This chain joins TRBV7-8 and TRBJ2-5; D assignment may be TRBD1 or TRBD2 (7 bases each). Between the trimmed V and J ends, which lost 2 bases and 4 bases, there was a span of 17 bases. CDR1 and CDR2 from the germline V gene are SGHVS and FQNEAQ. The CDR3 is made up of 16 amino acids. CDR3 DNA: TGTGCCAGCAGCTTAATCCCAGGGGGGGGCGGAGAGACCCAGTACTTC. It yields the protein CASSLIPGGGGETQYF.

Notes on this clonotype: A much larger clone sits a single nucleotide away, making a read error possible. The rearrangement uses TRBV19 and TRBJ1-2, with D tentatively TRBD1 (5 bases). Per the germline V gene, CDR1 is LNHDA and CDR2 is SQIVND (reference sequence). V lost 6 bases to trimming and J lost 5 bases, with 13 bases between them. This CDR3 spans 13 amino acids. The CDR3 is CASRSGHEYGYTF. The DNA for the CDR3 is TGTGCCAGTAGATCTGGACATGAGTATGGCTACACCTTC.

This clonotype was detected many times. The rearrangement uses TRBV27 and TRBJ2-7; D ambiguous. The CDR3 is 13 amino acids. Germline V gene lookup returns CDR1 MNHEY and CDR2 SMNVEV (reference sequence). V was clipped by 0 bases and J by 2 bases, with 5 bases between them. CDR3: CASSLSPTYEQYF. As DNA, the CDR3 is TGTGCCAGCAGTTTATCACCGACCTACGAGCAGTACTTC.

At least ten counts were recorded for this clonotype. Here the CDR3 reads CASSQSPGEGTDTQYF. The CDR3 nucleotides read TGCGCCAGCAGCCAATCGCCAGGGGAGGGCACAGATACGCAGTATTTT. J is TRBJ2-3 and V is TRBV4-3; D assignment may be TRBD1 or TRBD2 (6 bases each). Germline CDR1 reads LGHNA; CDR2 reads YSLEER. There are 16 residues in the CDR3. V was trimmed by 2 bases and J by 1 base, leaving 13 bases between them.

In its sample, this clonotype was seen a few times. This chain joins TRBV4-3 and TRBJ2-3, with TRBD1 matching over 9 bases. CDR1 LGHNA and CDR2 YSLEER come from the germline V gene. The CDR3 consists of 15 residues. V lost 3 bases and J lost 4; bases outside the gene matches: 5. The CDR3 DNA follows: TGCGCCAGCAGCCAGAGAGGACAGGGGTCAGATACGCAGTATTTT. This translates into CASSQRGQGSDTQYF.

This clonotype was picked up a small number of times. The chain couples TRBV19 to TRBJ2-7, with 8 bases aligning to TRBD1. Trimming removed 5 bases from V and 4 bases from J; junction bases left unmatched: 7. Germline V gene data show CDR1 as LNHDA and CDR2 as SQIVND (reference sequence). CDR3 length: 14 amino acids. The CDR3 DNA follows: TGTGCCAGTAGTCCGCTGACAGGGGCTTACGAGCAGTACTTC. Amino acid sequence: CASSPLTGAYEQYF.

This clonotype was picked up many times. The V call is TRBV12-3 or TRBV12-4, the J call TRBJ2-3; no clear D. The CDR3 is made up of 12 amino acids. V was pared by 4 bases and J by 5 bases, with 7 bases between. The CDR3 loop is CASSWAEDTQYF. In DNA form, the CDR3 reads TGTGCCAGCAGTTGGGCTGAAGATACGCAGTATTTT.

This clonotype has a handful of counts. The V call is TRBV7-8, the J call TRBJ1-4; possibly TRBD1 for D (6 bases). CDR3 length equals 15 residues. V lost 2 bases, J lost 6 bases, and 13 bases lay in between. Germline V lookup: CDR1 SGHVS, CDR2 FQNEAQ. The CDR3 region has the DNA TGTGCCAGCAGCTTACCCCTTCAGGGGCATGAAAAACTGTTTTTT. Protein: CASSLPLQGHEKLFF.

In this sample, this clonotype turned up many times. V gene TRBV6-6 combines with J gene TRBJ2-7, with D possibly matching TRBD2 (5 bases). The V gene's germline CDR1 is MNHNY and CDR2 SVGAGI (reference sequence). V lost 2 bases to trimming and J lost 4 bases, with 6 bases between them. The CDR3 runs to 12 residues. Here the CDR3 reads CASSYRGYEQYV. Written as DNA, the CDR3 is TGTGCCAGCAGTTACCGGGGTTACGAGCAGTACGTC.

The chain uses TRBV15 and TRBJ2-6; no clear D. V lost 5 bases and J 0 bases, leaving 5 bases between the germline ends. The germline V gene has CDR1 LNHNV and CDR2 YYDKDF (reference sequence). There are 14 residues in the CDR3. The CDR3 is CATSLTSGANVLTF. CDR3 nucleotides: TGTGCCACCAGCTTGACCTCTGGGGCCAACGTCCTGACTTTC.